The 32 T cell receptor beta chains listed next were all sequenced from one sample in a study of PD-1 blockade in classical Hodgkin lymphoma. Patients all relapsed after autologous stem cell transplantation, and there was variation in brentuximab vedotin exposure. Repertoires were generated with immunoSEQ multiplex PCR, while TCRdb's copy carries only in-frame clones and drops some. The sample has around 36,000 clones, around 86% seen once. Material: peripheral blood mononuclear cells (PBMCs), obtained at baseline. Every receptor here comes from a human donor with classical Hodgkin lymphoma.

This chain joins TRBV25-1 and TRBJ2-2; 9 nucleotides line up with TRBD1. The CDR3 spans 15 residues. Germline V gives CDR1 MGHDK, CDR2 SYGVNS. The J segment lost 8 bases and the V segment lost 2 bases, leaving 6 bases of the junction unmatched. The CDR3 reads CASSEGQGIKGELFF. The DNA of the CDR3 is TGTGCCAGCAGTGAAGGACAGGGGATAAAGGGGGAGCTGTTTTTT.

The chain joins TRBV10-3 to TRBJ1-1; tentatively, D is TRBD1 (5 bases). Germline V lookup: CDR1 ENHRY, CDR2 SYGVKD. Trimming removed 4 bases from V and 4 bases from J, with 7 bases in between. This CDR3 has 12 residues. CDR3 DNA sequence: TGTGCCATCAGTGGGGGGGGCACTGAAGCTTTCTTT. It specifies CAISGGGTEAFF.

This sequence joins TRBV6-5 and TRBJ1-2; D ambiguous. V lost 6 bases, J lost 4 bases, and 18 bases lay in between. This CDR3 contains 15 residues. Per the germline V gene, CDR1 is MNHEY and CDR2 is SVGAGI. DNA for the CDR3: TGTGCCAGCAGCAGCGGGCAGAGCGACCGCTATGGCTACACCTTC. Encoded protein: CASSSGQSDRYGYTF.

This chain uses TRBV10-3 with TRBJ1-4; 7 nucleotides align to TRBD1. There are 13 residues in the CDR3. Trimming removed 9 bases from V and 1 base from J; junction bases left unmatched: 2. Germline values: CDR1 ENHRY, CDR2 SYGVKD. The CDR3 sequence is CAMRGQTNEKLFF. The CDR3 nucleotides are TGTGCCATGAGGGGGCAAACTAATGAAAAACTGTTTTTT.

The chain combines TRBV30 with TRBJ1-3, with D unresolved. Germline CDR1 is GTSNPN and CDR2 is SVGIG (reference sequence). Trimming took 0 bases from V and 4 from J, leaving 7 bases between them. This CDR3 spans 13 amino acids. CDR3 in amino acids: CAWSVTEGNTIYF. CDR3 coding DNA: TGTGCCTGGAGTGTAACGGAAGGAAACACCATATATTTT.

The chain uses TRBV7-9 and TRBJ2-7; D is perhaps TRBD1 (6 bases). Trimming left V 4 bases short and J 2 bases short, with 12 bases between. CDR1 and CDR2 from the germline V gene are SEHNR and FQNEAQ (reference sequence). The length of the CDR3 is 14 residues. This CDR3 is CASSSTGTPYEQYF. In DNA form, the CDR3 reads TGTGCCAGCAGCTCGACAGGTACCCCCTACGAGCAGTACTTC.

The chain is built from TRBV9 and TRBJ2-6, with 9 bases aligning to TRBD1. J gave up 1 base and V 3 bases, and 11 bases lay outside the gene matches. CDR3 size: 19 residues. Germline V gives CDR1 SGDLS, CDR2 YYNGEE. The CDR3 region is CASSDGQGILYSGANVLTF. The CDR3 bases are TGTGCCAGCAGCGACGGACAGGGGATTCTTTATTCTGGGGCCAACGTCCTGACTTTC.

The J gene is TRBJ2-7, the V gene TRBV28; the match to TRBD1 covers 8 bases. Germline CDR1 and CDR2: MDHEN and SYDVKM. Germline trimming cut 3 bases from V and 2 bases from J; bases unmatched to any gene: 3. The CDR3 is made up of 14 amino acids. The CDR3 reads CASSLGQETYEQYF. The CDR3 DNA is TGTGCCAGCAGTTTGGGACAGGAAACCTACGAGCAGTACTTC.

The chain uses TRBV4-2 and TRBJ2-5; 8 nucleotides line up with TRBD2. The V gene's germline CDR1 is LGHNA and CDR2 YNFKEQ. The CDR3 length is 16 residues. The V gene end was trimmed by 0 bases and the J gene end by 5 bases; junction bases not matched to a gene: 8. In DNA, the CDR3 is TGTGCCAGCAGCCAAGAACCGGGAGGGCATCGCGAGACCCAGTACTTC. It yields the protein CASSQEPGGHRETQYF.

This rearrangement joins TRBV5-5 to TRBJ2-3; D gene unclear. The CDR3 length is 12 residues. Between the trimmed V and J ends, which lost 0 bases and 4 bases, there was a span of 3 bases. The germline V gene encodes CDR1 SGHKS and CDR2 YYEKEE (reference sequence). The DNA for the CDR3 is TGTGCCAGCAGCTTGGAACCAGATACGCAGTATTTT. It is translated as CASSLEPDTQYF.

This clone appeared once. The J gene is TRBJ2-7, the V gene TRBV18; no clear D gene. Germline V gene lookup returns CDR1 KGHSH and CDR2 LQKENI. The CDR3 sequence is 13 residues long. The V end lost 8 bases, the J end lost 2 bases, and 13 bases lay between the germline ends. The CDR3 loop reads CASHNQGTYEQYF. The CDR3 nucleotides read TGTGCCAGCCATAACCAAGGAACCTACGAGCAGTACTTC.

The chain recombines TRBV28 with TRBJ2-2, with a weak D call TRBD2 (6 bases). The V end lost 3 bases, the J end lost 5 bases, and 13 bases lay between the germline ends. CDR1 and CDR2 (germline): MDHEN, SYDVKM. This CDR3 has 15 residues. This CDR3 reads CASSLEGSWTGELFF. For the CDR3, the DNA is TGTGCCAGCAGTTTGGAGGGGTCTTGGACCGGGGAGCTGTTTTTT.

This chain connects TRBV19 to TRBJ1-4; D might be TRBD1 (5 bases). The CDR3 runs 15 residues. Germline V gives CDR1 LNHDA, CDR2 SQIVND (reference sequence). V was trimmed by 3 bases and J by 1 base, leaving 9 bases between them. The CDR3 nucleotides read TGTGCCAGTAGTATGGCAAGGGGAACTAATGAAAAACTGTTTTTT. Residues: CASSMARGTNEKLFF.

This chain joins TRBV6-5 and TRBJ1-2; TRBD1 matches at 7 bases. Trimming removed 0 bases from V and 8 bases from J; junction bases left unmatched: 6. The CDR3 runs 14 residues. Germline V gives CDR1 MNHEY, CDR2 SVGAGI. The CDR3 spells CASSYSRQGGGYTF. The CDR3 DNA is TGTGCCAGCAGTTACTCGCGACAGGGAGGCGGCTACACCTTC.

The rearrangement links TRBV5-4 to TRBJ1-2, with 8 bases lining up with TRBD1. The CDR3 has 13 amino acids. Trimming at V came to 1 base and at J to 6 bases, leaving 2 bases not matched to a gene. Germline lookup yields CDR1 SGHNT and CDR2 YYREEE (reference sequence). In DNA form, the CDR3 reads TGTGCCAGCAGCTTGCAGGGGGCGGATGGCTACACCTTC. Its translation is CASSLQGADGYTF.

The gene calls are TRBV30 and TRBJ2-7; D not resolved. Trimming took off 2 bases at V and 7 bases at J, with 12 bases between the two ends. CDR1 is GTSNPN and CDR2 is SVGIG in the germline V gene (reference sequence). This CDR3 has 12 residues. The CDR3 reads CAWSRNGLEQYF. The CDR3 bases are TGTGCCTGGAGTAGAAATGGGCTTGAGCAGTACTTC.

This sequence joins TRBV10-3 and TRBJ1-1; the D gene is possibly TRBD1 (5 bases). Germline V CDR1 and CDR2: ENHRY, SYGVKD. The V and J ends lost 3 bases and 10 bases respectively, with 15 bases between them. This CDR3 region has 13 residues. The CDR3 DNA is TGTGCCATCAGTGAAGGAGTGGGCAGGGTAGCTTTCTTT. Residues: CAISEGVGRVAFF.

CDR3 DNA: TGTGCCAGCTCACCAATGAATGAAAAACTGTTTTTT. This sequence encodes CASSPMNEKLFF. The chain links TRBV18 to TRBJ1-4; D ambiguous. This CDR3 region has 12 residues. Trimming removed 2 bases at V and 5 bases at J, with 3 bases between. Germline assignment: CDR1 KGHSH and CDR2 LQKENI.

The chain joins TRBV7-2 to TRBJ1-5, with 9 nucleotides matching TRBD1. Germline lookup yields CDR1 SGHTA and CDR2 FQGNSA. With 5 bases clipped from V and 7 bases from J, the junction kept 9 bases outside the gene matches. This CDR3 spans 15 amino acids. The CDR3 sequence is CASSRGDRDRQPQHF. CDR3 DNA sequence: TGTGCCAGCAGCCGTGGGGACAGGGATCGGCAGCCCCAGCATTTT.

The table lists this clone with a few counts. The chain couples TRBV2 to TRBJ2-2; a weak D match, TRBD2 (7 bases). The germline V gene encodes CDR1 SNHLY and CDR2 FYNNEI. Deletions cut 4 bases from V and 4 bases from J, with 13 bases between. The CDR3 extends over 15 amino acids. DNA for the CDR3: TGTGCCAGCAGTGTGAGGGGGGGAGGCACCGGGGAGCTGTTTTTT. Translation: CASSVRGGGTGELFF.

The rearrangement links TRBV6-5 to TRBJ1-2; 8 bases are a match to TRBD1. The V gene's germline CDR1 is MNHEY and CDR2 SVGAGI. V lost 6 bases, J lost 2 bases, and 2 bases stayed unmatched. There are 13 residues in the CDR3. The CDR3 region has the DNA TGTGCCAGCAGGGGACAGGCGAACTATGGCTACACCTTC. Translation gives CASRGQANYGYTF.

This clone was seen a few times. Written as DNA, the CDR3 is TGTGCCAGCAAGGGACAGGGACTAGGCGAGCAGTACTTC. Its translation is CASKGQGLGEQYF. This chain joins TRBV2 and TRBJ2-7, with D possibly TRBD1 on 9 matching bases. CDR3 length equals 13 residues. Trimming removed 7 bases from V and 6 bases from J, with 16 bases in between. The germline CDR1 and CDR2 sequences are SNHLY and FYNNEI.

Comment on this clone: Germline and junction disagree at one end, which may indicate a read error. V is TRBV6-5 and J is TRBJ2-7; D is unresolved. The CDR3 is 11 residues long. Germline-derived CDR1 and CDR2 are MNHEY and SVGAGI. The CDR3 DNA is TGTGCCAGCAGTGAAGGTGACCCTAGGGACTTC. Protein product: CASSEGDPRDF.

The J gene is TRBJ1-4, the V gene TRBV2; TRBD1 aligns across 7 bases. The J segment lost 0 bases and the V segment lost 4 bases, leaving 2 bases of the junction unmatched. Germline V lookup: CDR1 SNHLY, CDR2 FYNNEI. The CDR3 spans 15 residues. The DNA for the CDR3 is TGTGCCAGCAGTGGGGGGACAGCAACTAATGAAAAACTGTTTTTT. Amino acids: CASSGGTATNEKLFF.

The chain uses TRBV5-5 and TRBJ2-7; 10 bases fit TRBD1. The CDR3 is 14 amino acids. Germline assignment: CDR1 SGHKS and CDR2 YYEKEE (reference sequence). V lost 4 bases to trimming and J lost 7 bases; unmatched junction nucleotides: 8. DNA of the CDR3: TGTGCCAGCAGCGACCGGGACAGGGGTAGGGAGCAGTACTTC. This gives the protein CASSDRDRGREQYF.

This sequence joins TRBV6-5 and TRBJ2-1, with 11 nucleotides matching TRBD1. Trimming at V came to 5 bases and at J to 4 bases, leaving 4 bases not matched to a gene. The CDR3 loop spans 15 amino acids. CDR1 is MNHEY and CDR2 is SVGAGI in the germline V gene. This chain's CDR3 is CASSGTGGWYNEQFF. The CDR3 DNA is TGTGCCAGCAGTGGGACAGGGGGTTGGTACAATGAGCAGTTCTTC.

J is TRBJ2-7 and V is TRBV6-5; D unclear. Germline assignment: CDR1 MNHEY and CDR2 SVGAGI. The V gene lost 7 bases and the J gene lost 0 bases, with 7 bases spanning the gap. CDR3 length: 12 residues. The CDR3 sequence: CASNRISYEQYF. The CDR3 nucleotides are TGTGCCAGCAATCGGATCTCCTACGAGCAGTACTTC.

CDR3 sequence: CASSLPGTDTQYF. In nucleotides, the CDR3 is TGTGCCAGCAGCTTACCGGGCACAGATACGCAGTATTTT. The chain employs TRBV11-3 and TRBJ2-3, with D uncertain. The CDR3 consists of 13 residues. Germline lookup yields CDR1 SGHNT and CDR2 YENEEA. The germline V and J ends were trimmed by 2 bases and 1 base, with 4 bases remaining between them.

This chain joins TRBV5-1 and TRBJ1-5; D gene ambiguous. CDR3 length equals 17 residues. The V end lost 0 bases, the J end lost 3 bases, and 16 bases lay between the germline ends. CDR1 and CDR2 from the germline V gene are SGHRS and YFSETQ. The CDR3 sequence is CASSLDPVTGVNQPQHF. The CDR3 region has the DNA TGCGCCAGCAGCTTGGACCCAGTTACGGGAGTCAATCAGCCCCAGCATTTT.

The V call is TRBV6-9, the J call TRBJ2-3, with D possibly TRBD1 on 6 matching bases. V shed 0 bases and J shed 2 bases, with 27 bases lying between them. The germline V gene encodes CDR1 MNHGY and CDR2 SVAAGI. CDR3 length: 21 amino acids. Here the CDR3 reads CASSYSLDGQRGKRLTDTQYF. The CDR3 region has the DNA TGTGCCAGCAGTTATTCCCTCGACGGGCAAAGGGGGAAACGTCTCACAGATACGCAGTATTTT.

The CDR3 loop is CASSSGRLNTEAFF. CDR3 nucleotides: TGTGCCAGCAGTTCCGGACGGCTGAACACTGAAGCTTTCTTT. This chain connects TRBV6-5 to TRBJ1-1; D is unclear. Germline V gene lookup returns CDR1 MNHEY and CDR2 SVGAGI. Trimming cost V 4 bases and J 0 bases, with 9 bases left between them. This CDR3 contains 14 residues.

The chain employs TRBV2 and TRBJ1-2; D possibly corresponds to TRBD1 (5 bases). CDR1 and CDR2 from the germline V gene are SNHLY and FYNNEI. Trimming removed 6 bases from V and 6 bases from J, with 14 bases in between. The CDR3 covers 13 residues. As DNA, the CDR3 is TGTGCCAGCAGCCAGGGTTGGAAGGATGGCTACACCTTC. As protein: CASSQGWKDGYTF.